Below are 8 T cell receptor beta chains sequenced from a single sample in a study of T cell responses to AZD1222 COVID-19 vaccine. The assay was immunoSEQ multiplex PCR, and TCRdb's table has in-frame clones only and misses some. Of approximately 80,000 clones in the sample, 87% were seen once. The sample in question was peripheral blood, obtained on day 0 of AZD1222 vaccination. These receptors all come from an adult in good health.

The V call is TRBV15, the J call TRBJ2-1; 7 bases line up with TRBD1. Germline CDR1 reads LNHNV; CDR2 reads YYDKDF (reference sequence). The trim removed 5 bases at V and 3 bases at J, leaving 7 bases unmatched. The CDR3 consists of 15 residues. CDR3: CATSPTRDSYNEQFF. For the CDR3, the DNA is TGTGCCACCAGCCCAACACGGGACAGCTACAATGAGCAGTTCTTC.

This chain's CDR3 is CAWSRTSGRSDEQFF. The CDR3 bases are TGTGCCTGGAGTCGTACTAGCGGGAGATCGGATGAGCAGTTCTTC. The chain combines TRBV30 with TRBJ2-1; 11 positions agree with TRBD2. There are 15 residues in the CDR3. Looked up from germline, CDR1 is GTSNPN and CDR2 is SVGIG (reference sequence). V was pared by 2 bases and J by 8 bases, with 8 bases of the junction left unmatched.

This chain connects TRBV27 to TRBJ1-5, with D uncertain. The germline CDR1 and CDR2 sequences are MNHEY and SMNVEV (reference sequence). There are 15 residues in the CDR3. Trimming stripped 3 bases from V and 0 bases from J, with 9 bases between. In DNA, the CDR3 is TGTGCCAGCAGTTTTAACCCCTATAGCAATCAGCCCCAGCATTTT. Its translation: CASSFNPYSNQPQHF.

The chain joins TRBV4-3 to TRBJ2-7, with D tentatively TRBD2 (7 bases). Germline V gene sequence: CDR1 LGHNA, CDR2 YSLEER. The CDR3 loop spans 15 amino acids. Trimming stripped 0 bases from V and 6 bases from J, with 15 bases between. For the CDR3, the DNA is TGCGCCAGCAGCCAAGATAGGGGGAGGGAGGGCGAGCAGTACTTC. Translated: CASSQDRGREGEQYF.

Notes on this clone: The CDR3 ends on some other residue instead of the conserved phenylalanine or tryptophan, so this is likely a read error. The DNA is omitted, as the CDR3 cannot be located on it reliably, and the CDR3 follows TCRdb's listing. The rearrangement links TRBV23-1 to TRBJ1-2. TRBV23-1 is assigned to the ORF class and has an uncertain function. The length of the CDR3 is 9 amino acids, counting both ends. The CDR3 sequence: CASSHPQGG.

The V call is TRBV5-6, the J call TRBJ2-3; no reliable D call. Germline V gene sequence: CDR1 SGHDT, CDR2 YYEEEE. V lost 3 bases, J lost 6 bases, and 5 bases lay in between. This CDR3 is built from 11 residues. CDR3 nucleotides: TGTGCCAGCAGCTGGCAGGATACGCAGTATTTT. Amino acid sequence: CASSWQDTQYF.

The rearrangement links TRBV19 to TRBJ1-5, with 10 bases lining up with TRBD1. The CDR3 totals 16 residues. Per germline, CDR1 LNHDA and CDR2 SQIVND (reference sequence). V lost 5 bases to trimming and J lost 11 bases; unmatched junction nucleotides: 15. In nucleotides, the CDR3 is TGTGCCAGTAGTTCCGACCGGGACAGGGGAAGTCTAGCCCAGCATTTT. This translates into CASSSDRDRGSLAQHF.

The chain links TRBV28 to TRBJ1-1; the match to TRBD1 covers 9 bases. This CDR3 spans 14 amino acids. V lost 6 bases, J lost 3 bases, and 5 bases stayed unmatched. Germline values: CDR1 MDHEN, CDR2 SYDVKM. The CDR3 spells CASRTGGADTEAFF. The CDR3 DNA reads as TGTGCCAGCAGAACAGGGGGCGCGGACACTGAAGCTTTCTTT.